Included here is one T cell receptor beta chain sequence, with context. Its specificity is not known. The data stem from a study of T cell responses to AZD1222 COVID-19 vaccine. Study-wide results and caveats: Sampling that yielded the repertoires occurred only after the peak T cell response.

Clones were read by immunoSEQ multiplex PCR, and TCRdb kept only the in-frame ones, dropping some. The sample has approximately 110,000 clones, approximately 90% seen once. Second doses that came at about 4 or about 12 weeks were put together. The source was peripheral blood, collected 28 days after the second AZD1222 dose. This TCR was sampled from an adult who received the AZD1222 COVID-19 vaccine.

The CDR3 DNA reads TGTGCCAGCAGACAAACAAAACTCTACGAGCAGTACTTC. Protein product: CASRQTKLYEQYF. V and J are TRBV6-5 and TRBJ2-7; no clear D gene. Germline lookup yields CDR1 MNHEY and CDR2 SVGAGI. Deletions cut 6 bases from V and 3 bases from J, with 12 bases between. The CDR3 spans 13 residues.